This paragraph covers one TCR beta chain sequence. This specimen comes from a study of blood T cell repertoires in COVID-19. Across the whole study: The United States, Italy and Spain supplied acute and convalescent COVID-19 samples. PBMCs, B-cell-depleted T cells, or T cells provided the cDNA or gDNA that made up the material.

Original data processing: The assay estimated nucleated cells by amplifying reference gene primers. The assay was immunoSEQ multiplex PCR, and TCRdb's table has in-frame clones only and misses some. That table supplies the V and J calls and clone size; D and trimming were determined from the DNA. Among approximately 170,000 clones listed, 80% to 90% were seen once. From germline, CDR1 is SGHRS and CDR2 YFSETQ. Trimming cost V 4 bases and J 0 bases; bases outside gene matches: 3. The CDR3 is 15 amino acids. The sequenced sample consisted of peripheral blood. The rearrangement links TRBV5-1 to TRBJ1-4; 7 bases agree with TRBD1. The TCR was taken from a woman aged 70-85 years with acute or convalescent COVID-19. CDR3 protein: CASSPGGTTNEKLFF. CDR3 coding DNA: TGCGCCAGCAGCCCAGGGGGTACAACTAATGAAAAACTGTTTTTT.